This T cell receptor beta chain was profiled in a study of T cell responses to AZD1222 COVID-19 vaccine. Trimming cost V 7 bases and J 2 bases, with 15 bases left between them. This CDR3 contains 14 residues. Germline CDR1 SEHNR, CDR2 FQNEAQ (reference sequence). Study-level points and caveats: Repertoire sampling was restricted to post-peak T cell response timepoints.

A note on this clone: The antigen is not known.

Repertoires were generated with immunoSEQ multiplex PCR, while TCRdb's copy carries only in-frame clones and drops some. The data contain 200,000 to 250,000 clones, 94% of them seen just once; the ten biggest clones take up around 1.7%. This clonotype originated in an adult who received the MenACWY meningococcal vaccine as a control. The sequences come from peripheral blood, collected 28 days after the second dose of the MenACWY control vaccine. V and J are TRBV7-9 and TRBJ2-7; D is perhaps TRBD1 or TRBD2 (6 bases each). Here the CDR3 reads CASTTGASPYEQYF. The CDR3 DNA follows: TGTGCCAGCACCACGGGGGCATCCCCCTACGAGCAGTACTTC.